One sample yielded the 18 T cell receptor beta chains listed below, sequenced in a study of CD8 T cells in Susac syndrome. When the RNA was reverse transcribed, random hexamers were used with an input of about 0.5 to 1 ug. TCRdb itself ran the immunoSEQ multiplex PCR reads through MiXCR, one entry per CDR3 protein. This sample carries roughly 200,000 distinct CDR3 sequences, just under 95% of them seen once, and the ten largest clones take approximately 0.08%. The sample was CD4+ T cells from PBMCs. Receptors originate from a human donor with multiple sclerosis.

The chain recombines TRBV20-1 with TRBJ1-1; possibly TRBD1 for D (5 bases). This CDR3 contains 13 residues. CDR1 is DFQATT, CDR2 SNEGSKA, per germline (reference sequence). V was shortened by 6 bases and J by 9 bases, with 20 bases between the two germline ends. CDR3 sequence: CSAHFGTVRKAFF. The CDR3 DNA follows: TGCAGTGCCCACTTCGGGACGGTAAGAAAAGCTTTCTTT.

The V and J genes are TRBV30 and TRBJ1-1; possible D gene TRBD1, 6 bases. CDR1 is GTSNPN, CDR2 SVGIG, per germline (reference sequence). Trimming pared 1 base from V and 1 base from J, leaving 7 bases between. This CDR3 has 13 amino acids. The DNA for the CDR3 is TGTGCCTGGAGTGAACAGGGGAACACTGAAGCTTTCTTT. It encodes CAWSEQGNTEAFF.

V gene TRBV27 combines with J gene TRBJ1-4; 9 positions match TRBD1. J was trimmed by 3 bases and V by 1 base; bases with no gene match: 12. The CDR3 has 19 amino acids. From germline, CDR1 is MNHEY and CDR2 SMNVEV (reference sequence). CDR3 coding DNA: TGTGCCAGCAGTTTATTCTCTGGGACAGGGTCAGTCCCTAATGAAAAACTGTTTTTT. Its translation is CASSLFSGTGSVPNEKLFF.

On this clonotype itself: A junction end diverges from the germline sequence, so it may reflect a read error. The chain recombines TRBV20-1 with TRBJ1-5, with unresolved D. The CDR3 contains 13 residues. CDR1 is DFQATT and CDR2 is SNEGSKA in the germline V gene (reference sequence). In DNA form, the CDR3 reads TGCAGTGCTAGACCTCCGGGTGAAGGCCTAGTGAATTTT. It codes for CSARPPGEGLVNF.

This chain joins TRBV7-8 and TRBJ2-1; possible D gene TRBD2, 5 bases. Germline V gives CDR1 SGHVS, CDR2 FQNEAQ. This CDR3 comprises 15 residues. Trimming removed 5 bases at V and 6 bases at J, with 17 bases between. CDR3: CASSQARGFANEQFF. CDR3 bases: TGTGCCAGCAGCCAAGCACGGGGTTTTGCCAATGAGCAGTTCTTC.

J is TRBJ1-1 and V is TRBV29-1, with D unresolved. V was shortened by 4 bases and J by 5 bases, with 8 bases between the two germline ends. Germline V lookup: CDR1 SQVTM, CDR2 ANQGSEA. The CDR3 covers 11 residues. CDR3: CSVVRGTEAFF. CDR3 DNA: TGCAGCGTTGTAAGAGGGACTGAAGCTTTCTTT.

The J gene is TRBJ2-5, the V gene TRBV20-1; 9 bases are a match to TRBD1. The trim removed 6 bases at V and 5 bases at J, leaving 7 bases unmatched. Germline CDR1 and CDR2: DFQATT and SNEGSKA (reference sequence). The CDR3 consists of 13 residues. CDR3 nucleotide sequence: TGCAGTGCCGCCGGGACAGGGAGGGAGACCCAGTACTTC. This encodes CSAAGTGRETQYF.

This rearrangement joins TRBV30 to TRBJ1-5, with D uncertain. Germline lookup yields CDR1 GTSNPN and CDR2 SVGIG (reference sequence). V was trimmed by 1 base and J by 2 bases, leaving 9 bases between them. This CDR3 contains 14 residues. The CDR3 protein is CAWSEGLGNQPQHF. The CDR3 bases are TGTGCCTGGAGTGAGGGATTAGGCAATCAGCCCCAGCATTTT. Full variable domain (remainder filled in from reference TRBV30 and TRBJ1-5): SQTIHQWPATLVQPVGSPLSLECTVEGTSNPNLYWYRQAAGRGLQLLFYSVGIGQISSEVPQNLSASRPQDRQFILSSKKLLLSDSGFYLCAWSEGLGNQPQHFGDGTRLSIL.

This rearrangement joins TRBV7-2 to TRBJ1-4; maybe TRBD1 (6 bases). The V and J ends lost 1 base and 7 bases respectively, with 13 bases between them. This CDR3 contains 15 residues. Germline V gives CDR1 SGHTA, CDR2 FQGNSA. The CDR3 DNA is TGTGCCAGCAGCTTAGGTGGGACACTCCGTGAAAAACTGTTTTTT. Its protein product is CASSLGGTLREKLFF.

The chain combines TRBV12-3 or TRBV12-4 with TRBJ2-5; TRBD2 agrees at 10 bases. This CDR3 is built from 14 residues. Trimming cost V 3 bases and J 10 bases; bases outside gene matches: 8. This CDR3 is CASSFSSERGGQYF. The DNA for the CDR3 is TGTGCCAGCAGTTTTAGCAGCGAGCGGGGGGGCCAGTACTTC.

CDR3 coding DNA: TGTGCCAGCAACTATGGGGGGTCTGGGGCCGGGGAGCTGTTTTTT. Encoded protein: CASNYGGSGAGELFF. This chain joins TRBV5-4 and TRBJ2-2; D is perhaps TRBD2 (6 bases). Trimming pared 6 bases from V and 6 bases from J, leaving 18 bases between. CDR1 is SGHNT, CDR2 YYREEE, per germline (reference sequence). CDR3 size: 15 residues. Variable domain in full (rest from reference TRBV5-4 and TRBJ2-2): ETGVTQSPTHLIKTRGQQVTLRCSSQSGHNTVSWYQQALGQGPQFIFQYYREEENGRGNFPPRFSGLQFPNYSSELNVNALELDDSALYLCASNYGGSGAGELFFGEGSRLTVL.

The chain has TRBV9 and TRBJ2-5, with a tentative D call TRBD2 (5 bases). Germline assignment: CDR1 SGDLS and CDR2 YYNGEE. V lost 4 bases, J lost 5 bases, and 12 bases lay in between. The CDR3 has 13 amino acids. For the CDR3, the DNA is TGTGCCAGCAGCTTGGGTCCGGGGGAGACCCAGTACTTC. Its translation is CASSLGPGETQYF.

V usage is TRBV3-1 and J usage is TRBJ1-1; 7 bases map to TRBD1. Looked up from germline, CDR1 is LGHDT and CDR2 is YNNKEL (reference sequence). The trim removed 0 bases at V and 1 base at J, leaving 2 bases unmatched. The length of the CDR3 is 15 residues. The CDR3 is CASSQEGDRNTEAFF. CDR3 nucleotide sequence: TGTGCCAGCAGCCAAGAAGGGGACAGGAACACTGAAGCTTTCTTT.

The chain combines TRBV3-1 with TRBJ2-7, with TRBD1 as a possible D gene (6 bases). Germline values: CDR1 LGHDT, CDR2 YNNKEL (reference sequence). The germline V and J ends were trimmed by 1 base and 4 bases, with 14 bases remaining between them. The CDR3 is 15 amino acids. In DNA form, the CDR3 reads TGTGCCAGCAGCCAAGGAAGAGGCAGGGGATACGAGCAGTACTTC. It yields the protein CASSQGRGRGYEQYF.

CDR3 bases: TGTGCCAGCAGAGCAGGGGCAACTAATGAAAAACTGTTTTTT. Amino acids: CASRAGATNEKLFF. V gene TRBV6-5 combines with J gene TRBJ1-4; TRBD1 is a possible D gene (6 bases). Trimming took off 6 bases at V and 0 bases at J, with 8 bases between the two ends. The CDR3 covers 14 residues. The V gene's germline CDR1 is MNHEY and CDR2 SVGAGI.

This clonotype has just one count. The J gene is TRBJ1-2, the V gene TRBV20-1; no definite D call. V lost 0 bases and J lost 4, with 6 bases in between. This CDR3 contains 12 residues. CDR1 is DFQATT, CDR2 SNEGSKA, per germline (reference sequence). The CDR3 loop is CSARDLSYGYTF. CDR3 nucleotides: TGCAGTGCTAGAGATTTAAGCTATGGCTACACCTTC.

This chain uses TRBV7-6 with TRBJ2-5, with 11 bases fitting TRBD2. CDR1 is SGHVS and CDR2 is FNYEAQ in the germline V gene. The CDR3 totals 17 residues. J was trimmed by 2 bases and V by 4 bases; bases with no gene match: 9. In nucleotides, the CDR3 is TGTGCCAGCAGCTCTAGCGTAGGACTAGCGGGTCAAGAGACCCAGTACTTC. Translated: CASSSSVGLAGQETQYF.

The gene calls are TRBV30 and TRBJ2-1; TRBD2 matches at 11 bases. The V gene end was trimmed by 3 bases and the J gene end by 6 bases; junction bases not matched to a gene: 7. Germline CDR1 is GTSNPN and CDR2 is SVGIG (reference sequence). The CDR3 length is 15 residues. Here the CDR3 DNA reads TGTGCCTGGAGCCTAGCGGGGGGTTCATCCAATGAGCAGTTCTTC. This gives the protein CAWSLAGGSSNEQFF.